Listed here is a single TCR beta chain. Its antigen is currently not known. Per-base qualities were not stored, and no clone one base away is much larger. This record belongs to a study of somatic mutations in cytotoxic T cells in rheumatoid arthritis (dated by TCRdb to 2016 to 2017). Concerning the study at large: Some T-cell populations stained with V beta antibodies were sorted by flow on a FACSAria II or Sony SH800 to nearly 100% purity, with sorted V beta1+ cells additionally subjected to TCRB sequencing. Median age was essentially the same in the patient group and the control group. For 60 to 80 rheumatoid arthritis patients and 20 healthy controls, TCRB deep sequencing was carried out. The study asked whether expanded CD8+ T-cell clones in newly diagnosed, untreated rheumatoid arthritis carry somatic mutations, and used TCRB deep sequencing to characterize clonality.

Unmatched junction bases come to 7, with V trimmed by 4 bases and J by 7 bases. The CDR3 sequence holds 16 residues, the cysteine and phenylalanine included. Only the CDR3 DNA stays, 48 bases, in frame from base 1. CDR1 and CDR2 were assigned from the germline V gene as SGHVS and FQNEAQ. TCRB CDR3 sequencing used the immunoSEQ assay on genomic DNA. For the original study's pipeline: Analyses were restricted to productive TCRB rearrangements. A clone was defined by a unique TCRB CDR3 sequence, and clonality was computed as a productive clonality index based on Shannon entropy. The template counts of each clone relative to the total templates per sample were used to calculate repertoire overlap between two samples. V-gene usage from TCRB sequencing and V-gene usage measured by flow cytometry were correlated (Spearman r of around 0.6). In its TCRdb copy, this immuneACCESS table keeps in-frame sequences only and misses some clones. Where compared with another copy, unresolved V genes explain less than half of these, and the others have no known cause. V, J and clone size reflect that table, while D and trimming were determined from the DNA. The sample yields under 15,000 clones; roughly 87% were counted once. The leading ten clones occupy 14% of the sample.

Broader findings and caveats from the paper: Rheumatoid arthritis patients and age-matched healthy controls did not significantly differ in CD8+ T-cell clonality. No adjustment for multiple comparisons was made for the slight TRBV07 underrepresentation in patients. In patients, CD8+ clonality rose with age (Spearman r ~ 0.49), which was not the case in healthy controls. The largest CD8+ clone made up more than 20% of CD8+ cells in about an eighth of the 65 patients, and blood and synovial fluid shared several identical CD8+ TCRB sequences. Viral specificity could not be ruled out by absence from virus-specific databases, and the antigen targets of the expanded CD8+ clones remained unknown.

Healthy controls were over 15 blood donors whose buffy coats were used, with a median age of about 55 years (range about 21-80) and approximately 51% female. CD4+ and CD8+ cells were isolated by positive magnetic bead selection on an AutoMACS, and purity was checked by flow cytometry. Peripheral blood mononuclear cells were obtained using density gradient separation with Ficoll-Paque PLUS. Nucleospin Tissue or Tissue XS kits were used to extract DNA from CD4-enriched, CD8-enriched or PBMC samples, and a Qubit 2.0 fluorometer was used for quantification. The sequence was obtained from an older woman in good health. The source material was CD8+ T cells sorted from blood. This receptor chain uses TRBV7-8 and TRBJ2-1, with 13 bases aligning to TRBD2. The nucleotide sequence reads TGTGCCAGCAGCTCTACTAGCGGGGGGGCCCGGAATGAGCAGTTCTTC. Its amino acids are CASSSTSGGARNEQFF.